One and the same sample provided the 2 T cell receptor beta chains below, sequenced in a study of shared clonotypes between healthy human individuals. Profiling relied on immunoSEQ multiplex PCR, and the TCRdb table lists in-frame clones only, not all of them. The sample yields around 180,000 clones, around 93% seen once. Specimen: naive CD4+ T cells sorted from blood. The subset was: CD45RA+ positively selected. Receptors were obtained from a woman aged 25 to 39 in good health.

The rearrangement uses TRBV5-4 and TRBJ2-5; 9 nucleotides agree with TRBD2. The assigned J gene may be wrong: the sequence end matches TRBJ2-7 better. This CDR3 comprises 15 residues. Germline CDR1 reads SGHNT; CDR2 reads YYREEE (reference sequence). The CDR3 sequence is CASSLDSGRSYEQYF. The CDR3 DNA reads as TGTGCCAGCAGCTTGGACAGCGGGAGGTCCTACGAGCAGTACTTC.

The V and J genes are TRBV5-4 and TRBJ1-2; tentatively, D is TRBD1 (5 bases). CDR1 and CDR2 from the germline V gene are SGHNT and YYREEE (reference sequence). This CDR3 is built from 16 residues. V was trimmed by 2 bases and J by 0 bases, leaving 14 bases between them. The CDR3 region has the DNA TGTGCCAGCAGCTTTAGGGCGGGACGTGCTAACTATGGCTACACCTTC. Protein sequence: CASSFRAGRANYGYTF.